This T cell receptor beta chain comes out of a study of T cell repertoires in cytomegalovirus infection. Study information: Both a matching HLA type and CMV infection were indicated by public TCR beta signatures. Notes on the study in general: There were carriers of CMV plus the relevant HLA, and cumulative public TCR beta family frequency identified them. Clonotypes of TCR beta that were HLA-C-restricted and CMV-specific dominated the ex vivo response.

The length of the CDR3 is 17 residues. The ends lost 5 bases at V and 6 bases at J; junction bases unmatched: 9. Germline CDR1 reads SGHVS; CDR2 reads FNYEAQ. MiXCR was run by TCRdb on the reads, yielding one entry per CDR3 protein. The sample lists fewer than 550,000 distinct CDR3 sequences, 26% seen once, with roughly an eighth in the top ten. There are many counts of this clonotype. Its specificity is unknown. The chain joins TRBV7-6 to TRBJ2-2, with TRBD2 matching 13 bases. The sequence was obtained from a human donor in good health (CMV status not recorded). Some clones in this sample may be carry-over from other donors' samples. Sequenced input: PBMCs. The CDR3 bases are TGTGCCAGCAGCCCGCCGACTAGCGGGAGGTTTGCCGGGGAGCTGTTTTTT. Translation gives CASSPPTSGRFAGELFF.